This entry is about one TCR beta chain. Trimming took 4 bases from V and 2 from J, leaving 15 bases between them. CDR3 length equals 16 residues. Germline V lookup: CDR1 SGHTS, CDR2 YDEGEE. TCRdb recomputed calls from the RT-PCR reads with MiXCR, one row per CDR3 protein. The sample carries 200,000 to 250,000 distinct CDR3 sequences, about 38% recorded once. These data belong to a study of patients and donors after allogeneic stem cell transplantation. This receptor was identified in a human donor who was either an allogeneic HSCT recipient or a stem cell or donor lymphocyte infusion donor (not recorded which). It is not recorded whose cells these are; they may come from a transplant donor. The V and J genes are TRBV5-8 and TRBJ1-4, with D possibly matching TRBD1 (5 bases). Specimen: blood, either unsorted or a sorted T cell fraction (not recorded which). The CDR3 DNA sequence: TGTGCCAGCAGCGCTCTGCTGACAGTGACTAATGAAAAACTGTTTTTT. Its translation is CASSALLTVTNEKLFF.